These 2 T cell receptor beta chains came from one sample sequenced in a study of blood T cells in healthy people across ages. A sample-barcoded 5' primer and a J-beta primer mix were used in a second PCR of roughly 7 to 11 cycles. TCRdb re-called the 5' RACE reads through MiXCR, storing one row per CDR3 protein. The sample records approximately 600,000 distinct CDR3 sequences, approximately 59% being singletons. The sample consisted of blood. The receptor source for this set is a man between 60 and 75 years old in good health.

CDR3 sequence: CASSVGWLGQTKNEQFF. CDR3 nucleotide sequence: TGTGCCAGCAGTGTAGGTTGGTTGGGGCAGACTAAAAATGAGCAGTTCTTC. The J gene is TRBJ2-1, the V gene TRBV6-1, with D possibly being TRBD1 or TRBD2 (5 bases each). Trimming pared 4 bases from V and 7 bases from J, leaving 23 bases between. The germline V gene encodes CDR1 MNHNS and CDR2 SASEGT. CDR3 length equals 17 residues.

The chain recombines TRBV5-8 with TRBJ1-6; D gene uncertain. Germline V CDR1 and CDR2: SGHTS, YDEGEE. Between the trimmed V and J ends, which lost 4 bases and 10 bases, there was a span of 15 bases. The length of the CDR3 is 14 residues. CDR3 bases: TGTGCCAGCAGCAACGGAGCGTACCAGTCACCCCTCCACTTT. Amino acids: CASSNGAYQSPLHF.